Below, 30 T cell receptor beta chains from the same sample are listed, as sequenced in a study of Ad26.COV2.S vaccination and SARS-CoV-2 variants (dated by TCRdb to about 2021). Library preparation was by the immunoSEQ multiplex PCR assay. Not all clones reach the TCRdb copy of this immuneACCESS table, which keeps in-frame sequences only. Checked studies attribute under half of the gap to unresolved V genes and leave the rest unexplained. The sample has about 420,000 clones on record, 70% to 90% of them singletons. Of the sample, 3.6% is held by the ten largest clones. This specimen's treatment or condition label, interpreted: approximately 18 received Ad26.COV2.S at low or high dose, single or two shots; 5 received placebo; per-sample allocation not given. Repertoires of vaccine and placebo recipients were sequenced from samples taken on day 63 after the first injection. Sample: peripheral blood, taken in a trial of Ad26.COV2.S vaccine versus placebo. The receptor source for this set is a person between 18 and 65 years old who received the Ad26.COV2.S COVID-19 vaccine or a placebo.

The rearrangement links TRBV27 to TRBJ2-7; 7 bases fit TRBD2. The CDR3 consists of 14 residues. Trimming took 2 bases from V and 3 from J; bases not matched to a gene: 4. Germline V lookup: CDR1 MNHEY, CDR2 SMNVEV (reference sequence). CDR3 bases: TGTGCCAGCAGTTTACTAGCGGTTGGCTACGAGCAGTACTTC. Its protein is CASSLLAVGYEQYF.

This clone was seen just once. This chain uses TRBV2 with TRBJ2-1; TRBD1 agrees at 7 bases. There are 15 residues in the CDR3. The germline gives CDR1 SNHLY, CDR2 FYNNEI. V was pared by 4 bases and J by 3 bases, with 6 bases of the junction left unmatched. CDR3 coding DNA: TGTGCCAGCAGTGGGGCAGGGGGAGTCTACAATGAGCAGTTCTTC. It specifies CASSGAGGVYNEQFF.

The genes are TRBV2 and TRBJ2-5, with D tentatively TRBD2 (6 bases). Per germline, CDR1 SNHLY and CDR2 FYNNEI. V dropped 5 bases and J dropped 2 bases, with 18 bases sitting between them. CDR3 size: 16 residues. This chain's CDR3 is CASSRRVADIQETQYF. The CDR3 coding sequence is TGTGCCAGCAGTCGAAGGGTAGCGGACATACAAGAGACCCAGTACTTC.

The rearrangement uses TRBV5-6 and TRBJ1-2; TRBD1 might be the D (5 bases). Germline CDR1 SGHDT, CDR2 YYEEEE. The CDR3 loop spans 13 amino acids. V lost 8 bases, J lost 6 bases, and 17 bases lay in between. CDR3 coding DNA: TGTGCCAGTTGCGAGGGCCCCAGGGATGGCTACACCTTC. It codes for CASCEGPRDGYTF.

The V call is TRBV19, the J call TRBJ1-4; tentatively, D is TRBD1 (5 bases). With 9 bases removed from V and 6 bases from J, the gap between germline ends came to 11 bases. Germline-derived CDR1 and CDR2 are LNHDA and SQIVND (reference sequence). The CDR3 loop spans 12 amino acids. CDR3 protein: CARGGLDEKLFF. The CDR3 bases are TGTGCCAGGGGGGGTTTGGATGAAAAACTGTTTTTT.

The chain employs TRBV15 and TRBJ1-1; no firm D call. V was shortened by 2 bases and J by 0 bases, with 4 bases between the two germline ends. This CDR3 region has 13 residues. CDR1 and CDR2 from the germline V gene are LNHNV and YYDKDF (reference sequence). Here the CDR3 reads CATSRPMNTEAFF. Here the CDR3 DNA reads TGTGCCACCAGCAGACCCATGAACACTGAAGCTTTCTTT. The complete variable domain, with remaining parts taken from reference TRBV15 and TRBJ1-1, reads DAMVIQNPRYQVTQFGKPVTLSCSQTLNHNVMYWYQQKSSQAPKLLFHYYDKDFNNEADTPDNFQSRRPNTSFCFLDIRSPGLGDTAMYLCATSRPMNTEAFFGQGTRLTVV.

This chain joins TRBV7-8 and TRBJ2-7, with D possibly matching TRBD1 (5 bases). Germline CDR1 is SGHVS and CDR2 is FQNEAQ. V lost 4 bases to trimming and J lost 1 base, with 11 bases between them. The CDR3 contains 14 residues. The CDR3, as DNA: TGTGCCAGCAGCTATGGAGCAGGGTCCTACGAGCAGTACTTC. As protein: CASSYGAGSYEQYF. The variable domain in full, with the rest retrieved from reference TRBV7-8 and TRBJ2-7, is GAGVSQSPRYKVAKRGQDVALRCDPISGHVSLFWYQQALGQGPEFLTYFQNEAQLDKSGLPSDRFFAERPEGSVSTLKIQRTQQEDSAVYLCASSYGAGSYEQYFGPGTRLTVT.

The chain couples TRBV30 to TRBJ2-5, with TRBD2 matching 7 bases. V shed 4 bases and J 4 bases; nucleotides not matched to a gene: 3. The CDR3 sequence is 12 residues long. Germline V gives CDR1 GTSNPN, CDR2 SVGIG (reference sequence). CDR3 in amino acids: CAWKGGRETQYF. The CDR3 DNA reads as TGTGCCTGGAAGGGAGGGAGAGAGACCCAGTACTTC.

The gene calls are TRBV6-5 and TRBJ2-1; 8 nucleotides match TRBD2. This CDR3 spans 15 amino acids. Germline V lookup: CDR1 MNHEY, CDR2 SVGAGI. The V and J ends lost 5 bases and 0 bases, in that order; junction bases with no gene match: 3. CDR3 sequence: CASSQTSGSYNEQFF. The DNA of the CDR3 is TGTGCCAGCAGTCAAACTAGCGGCTCCTACAATGAGCAGTTCTTC.

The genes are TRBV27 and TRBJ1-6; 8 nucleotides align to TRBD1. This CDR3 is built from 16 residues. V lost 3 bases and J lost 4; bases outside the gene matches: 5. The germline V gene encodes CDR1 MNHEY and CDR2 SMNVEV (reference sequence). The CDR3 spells CASSLTGDSYNSPLHF. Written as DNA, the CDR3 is TGTGCCAGCAGTTTGACAGGGGATTCATATAATTCACCCCTCCACTTT.

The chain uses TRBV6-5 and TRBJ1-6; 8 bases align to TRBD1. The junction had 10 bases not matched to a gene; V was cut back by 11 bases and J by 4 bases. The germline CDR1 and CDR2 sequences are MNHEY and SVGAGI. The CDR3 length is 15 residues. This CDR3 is CASRQGAFYNSPLHF. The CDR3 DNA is TGTGCCTCTCGGCAGGGGGCATTTTATAATTCACCCCTCCACTTT.

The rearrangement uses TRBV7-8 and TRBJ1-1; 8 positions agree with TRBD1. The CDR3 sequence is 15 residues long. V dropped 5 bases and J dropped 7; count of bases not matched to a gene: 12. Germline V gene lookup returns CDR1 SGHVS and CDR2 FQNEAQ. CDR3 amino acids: CASSRYSPGGDEAFF. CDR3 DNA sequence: TGTGCCAGCAGCCGGTATTCGCCAGGGGGCGATGAAGCTTTCTTT.

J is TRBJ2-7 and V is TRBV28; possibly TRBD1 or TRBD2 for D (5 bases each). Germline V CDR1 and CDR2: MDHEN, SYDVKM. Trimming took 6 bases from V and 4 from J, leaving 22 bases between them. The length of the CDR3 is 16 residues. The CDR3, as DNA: TGTGCCAGCAGCTCCGGGACCCCCGTTAATCTTTACGAGCAGTACTTC. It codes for CASSSGTPVNLYEQYF.

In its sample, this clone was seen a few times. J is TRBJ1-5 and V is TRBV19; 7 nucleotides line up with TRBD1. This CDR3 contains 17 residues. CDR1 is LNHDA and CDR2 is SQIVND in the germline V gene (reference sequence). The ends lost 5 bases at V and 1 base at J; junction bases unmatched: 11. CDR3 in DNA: TGTGCCAGTAGTGTTCCGCTGACAGGGTCCAGCAATCAGCCCCAGCATTTT. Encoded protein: CASSVPLTGSSNQPQHF.

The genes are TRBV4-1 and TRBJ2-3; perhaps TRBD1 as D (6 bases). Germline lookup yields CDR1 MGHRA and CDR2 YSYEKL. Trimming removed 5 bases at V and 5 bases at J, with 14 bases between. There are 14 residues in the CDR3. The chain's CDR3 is CASSARTAIDTQYF. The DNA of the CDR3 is TGCGCCAGCAGCGCCCGGACAGCGATAGATACGCAGTATTTT.

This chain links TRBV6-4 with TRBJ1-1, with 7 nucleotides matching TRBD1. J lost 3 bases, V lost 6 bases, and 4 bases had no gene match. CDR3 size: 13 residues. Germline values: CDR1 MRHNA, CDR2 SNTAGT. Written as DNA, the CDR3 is TGTGCCAGCAGAAACAGGGGAGACACTGAAGCTTTCTTT. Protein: CASRNRGDTEAFF.

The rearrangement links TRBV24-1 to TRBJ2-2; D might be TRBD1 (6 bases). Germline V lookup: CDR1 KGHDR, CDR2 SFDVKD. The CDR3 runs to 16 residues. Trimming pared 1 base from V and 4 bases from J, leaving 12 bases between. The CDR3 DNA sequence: TGTGCCACCAGTGATTTAGGGGGACAATCCACCGGGGAGCTGTTTTTT. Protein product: CATSDLGGQSTGELFF.

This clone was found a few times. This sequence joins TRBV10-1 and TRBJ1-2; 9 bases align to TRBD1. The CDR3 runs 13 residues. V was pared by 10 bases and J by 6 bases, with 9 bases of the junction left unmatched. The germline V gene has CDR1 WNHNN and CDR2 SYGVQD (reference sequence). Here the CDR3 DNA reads TGCGCCATCCTGAACAGGGGGCAGGATGGCTACACCTTC. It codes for CAILNRGQDGYTF.

CDR3 in amino acids: CSVESGADEQYF. The CDR3, as DNA: TGCAGCGTTGAATCTGGGGCGGACGAGCAGTACTTC. The V gene is TRBV29-1, the J gene TRBJ2-7; tentative D call: TRBD1 (5 bases). The germline V and J ends were trimmed by 2 bases and 5 bases, with 10 bases remaining between them. The CDR3 has 12 amino acids. Germline loops: CDR1 SQVTM, CDR2 ANQGSEA.

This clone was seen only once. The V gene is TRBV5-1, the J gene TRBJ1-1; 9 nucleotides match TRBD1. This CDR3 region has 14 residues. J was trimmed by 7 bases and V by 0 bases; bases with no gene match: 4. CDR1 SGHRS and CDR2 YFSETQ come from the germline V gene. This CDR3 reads CASSLDRGLSEAFF. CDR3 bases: TGCGCCAGCAGCTTGGACAGGGGGCTCAGTGAAGCTTTCTTT.

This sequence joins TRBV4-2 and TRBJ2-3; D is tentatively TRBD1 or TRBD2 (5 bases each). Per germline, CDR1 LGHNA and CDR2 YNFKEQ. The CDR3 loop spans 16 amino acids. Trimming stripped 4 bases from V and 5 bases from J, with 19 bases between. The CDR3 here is CASSRGQGRFIDTQYF. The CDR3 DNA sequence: TGTGCCAGCAGCCGAGGGCAGGGAAGATTTATAGATACGCAGTATTTT.

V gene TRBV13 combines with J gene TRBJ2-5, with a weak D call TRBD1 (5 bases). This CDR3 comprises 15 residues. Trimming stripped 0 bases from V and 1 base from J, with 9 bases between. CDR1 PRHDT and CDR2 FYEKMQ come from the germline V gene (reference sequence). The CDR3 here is CASSLGRGSQETQYF. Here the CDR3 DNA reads TGTGCCAGCAGCTTAGGTAGGGGATCCCAAGAGACCCAGTACTTC.

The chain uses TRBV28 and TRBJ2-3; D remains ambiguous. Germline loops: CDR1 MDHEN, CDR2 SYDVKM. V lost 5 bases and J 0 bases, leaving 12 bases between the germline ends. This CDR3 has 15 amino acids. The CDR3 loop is CASSPTQISTDTQYF. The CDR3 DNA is TGTGCCAGCAGTCCAACCCAAATTAGCACAGATACGCAGTATTTT.

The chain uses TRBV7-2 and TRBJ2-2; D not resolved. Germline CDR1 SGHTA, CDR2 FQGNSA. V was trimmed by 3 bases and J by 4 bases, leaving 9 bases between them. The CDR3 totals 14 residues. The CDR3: CASSFTGSTGELFF. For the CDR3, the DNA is TGTGCCAGCAGCTTTACCGGGTCCACCGGGGAGCTGTTTTTT.

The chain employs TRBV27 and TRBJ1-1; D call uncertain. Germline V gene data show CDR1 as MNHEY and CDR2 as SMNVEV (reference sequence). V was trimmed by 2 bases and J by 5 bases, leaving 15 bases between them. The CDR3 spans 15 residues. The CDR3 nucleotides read TGTGCCAGCAGTTTAATTCCCCATTCCAGGACTGAAGCTTTCTTT. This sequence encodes CASSLIPHSRTEAFF.

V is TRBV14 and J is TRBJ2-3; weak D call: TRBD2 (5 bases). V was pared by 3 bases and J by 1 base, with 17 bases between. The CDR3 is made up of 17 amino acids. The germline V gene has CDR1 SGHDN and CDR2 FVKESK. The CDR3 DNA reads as TGTGCCAGCAGCCAGGGTCCCCGCGGGTCGCGCACAGATACGCAGTATTTT. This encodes CASSQGPRGSRTDTQYF.

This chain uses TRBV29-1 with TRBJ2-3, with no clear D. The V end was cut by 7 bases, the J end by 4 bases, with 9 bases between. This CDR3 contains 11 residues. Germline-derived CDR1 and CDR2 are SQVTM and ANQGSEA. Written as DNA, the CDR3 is TGCAGCGGCGGAACCGCAGATACGCAGTATTTT. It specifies CSGGTADTQYF.

DNA for the CDR3: TGTGCCAGCAGCTTAGGCGAGAGGCTAGCGGTTGCGGAGCAGTTCTTC. Its translation is CASSLGERLAVAEQFF. The rearrangement uses TRBV7-2 and TRBJ2-1; TRBD2 agrees at 7 bases. This CDR3 contains 16 residues. V shed 1 base and J 10 bases; nucleotides not matched to a gene: 13. The V gene's germline CDR1 is SGHTA and CDR2 FQGNSA. Looking up the rest from reference TRBV7-2 and TRBJ2-1 gives the full variable domain: GAGVSQSPSNKVTEKGKDVELRCDPISGHTALYWYRQSLGQGLEFLIYFQGNSAPDKSGLPSDRFSAERTGGSVSTLTIQRTQQEDSAVYLCASSLGERLAVAEQFFGPGTRLTVL.

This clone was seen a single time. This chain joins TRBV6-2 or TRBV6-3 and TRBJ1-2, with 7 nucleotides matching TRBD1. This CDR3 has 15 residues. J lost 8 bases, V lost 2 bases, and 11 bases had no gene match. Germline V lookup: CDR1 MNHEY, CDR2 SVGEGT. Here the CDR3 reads CASSYPGTAGNGYTF. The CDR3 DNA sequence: TGTGCCAGCAGTTACCCCGGGACAGCGGGCAACGGCTACACCTTC.

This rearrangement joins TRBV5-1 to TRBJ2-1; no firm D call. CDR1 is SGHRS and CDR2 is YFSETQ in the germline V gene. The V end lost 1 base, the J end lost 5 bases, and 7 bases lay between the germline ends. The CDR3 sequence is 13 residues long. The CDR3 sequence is CASSLPVHNEQFF. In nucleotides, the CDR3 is TGCGCCAGCAGCTTGCCCGTTCACAATGAGCAGTTCTTC.